This record concerns one T cell receptor beta chain sequence. Antigen: not known. In the sorted-subset replicate PCRs, about 190 ng DNA, 25,000 to 30,000 T cell genomes, was used. Sequencing used immunoSEQ multiplex PCR; TCRdb keeps in-frame clones, though not all of them. The sample contains some 2,000,000 clones, about 95% of which appear only once. This specimen comes from a study of shared clonotypes between healthy human individuals. The length of the CDR3 is 16 residues. V dropped 4 bases and J dropped 7 bases, with 17 bases sitting between them. Germline V gene sequence: CDR1 SEHNR, CDR2 FQNEAQ (reference sequence). Selected positively for CCR7 and CD45RO-negative, naive CD8 cells excluded terminally differentiated effector memory CD45RA+ cells. Findings and limits, study-wide: In this cohort, only blood was sampled, and tissue repertoires likely differ. Non-shared clonotypes displayed generation probabilities falling below those of clonotypes present in all four donors.

Sample: naive CD8+ T cells sorted from blood. This sequence originates from a man aged 18 to 29 in good health. The V gene is TRBV7-9, the J gene TRBJ1-6, with D tentatively TRBD1 (5 bases). The CDR3 loop reads CASSSPPVGGNSPLHF. The CDR3 coding sequence is TGTGCCAGCAGCTCCCCCCCGGTGGGGGGAAATTCACCCCTCCACTTT.